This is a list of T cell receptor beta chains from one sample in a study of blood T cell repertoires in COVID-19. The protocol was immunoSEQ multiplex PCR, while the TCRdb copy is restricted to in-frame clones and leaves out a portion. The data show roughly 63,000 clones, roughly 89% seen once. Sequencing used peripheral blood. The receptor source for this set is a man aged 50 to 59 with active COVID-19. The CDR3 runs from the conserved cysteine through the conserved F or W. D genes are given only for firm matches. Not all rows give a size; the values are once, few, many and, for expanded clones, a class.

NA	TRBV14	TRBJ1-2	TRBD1	TGTGCCAGCAGCCAAGATTGGGCAGGGGGCGATGGCTACACCTTC	CASSQDWAGGDGYTF
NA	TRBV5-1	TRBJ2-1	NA	TGCGCCAGCAGCCCCGGACAGCACAATGAGCAGTTCTTC	CASSPGQHNEQFF
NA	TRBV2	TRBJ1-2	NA	TGTGCCAGCATCGGACAGCCTTTAAGGGGCTACACCTTC	CASIGQPLRGYTF
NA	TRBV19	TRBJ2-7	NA	TGTGCCAGTAGGCAGTCGGGGGTCTCCTACGAGCAGTACTTC	CASRQSGVSYEQYF
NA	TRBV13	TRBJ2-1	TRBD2	TGTGCCAGCAGCTTAGGCCCTAGCGGCCCCTACAATGAGCAGTTCTTC	CASSLGPSGPYNEQFF
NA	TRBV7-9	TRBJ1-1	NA	TGTGCCAGCAGCATTCAGGCTTTGAACACTGAAGCTTTCTTT	CASSIQALNTEAFF
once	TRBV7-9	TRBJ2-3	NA	TGTGCTAGCAATCGGGGTTTGGATACGCAGTATTTT	CASNRGLDTQYF
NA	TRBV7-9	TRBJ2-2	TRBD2	TGTGCCAGCAGCAGAACTAGCGGGAGAAACACCGGGGAGCTGTTTTTT	CASSRTSGRNTGELFF
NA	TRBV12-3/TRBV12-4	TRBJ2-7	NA	TGTGCCAGCAGTTTAGGAGGGTCCTACGAGCAGTACTTC	CASSLGGSYEQYF
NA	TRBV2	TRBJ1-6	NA	TGTGCCAGCAGACCGAGCGCCCGGATGTGGTCACCCCTCCACTTT	CASRPSARMWSPLHF
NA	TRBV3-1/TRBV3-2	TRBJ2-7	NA	TGTGCCAGCAGCCAAGATACAGGGGAGCAGTACTTC	CASSQDTGEQYF
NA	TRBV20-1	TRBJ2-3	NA	TGCAGTGCTAGTAATCAGGGGACATCTAGCACAGATACGCAGTATTTT	CSASNQGTSSTDTQYF
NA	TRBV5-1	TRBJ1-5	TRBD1	TGCGCCAGCAGCCTCGGCGGCAGGGGGGATCAGCCCCAGCATTTT	CASSLGGRGDQPQHF
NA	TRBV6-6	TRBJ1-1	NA	TGTGCCAGCAGTTCAGGACAGCCCACTGAAGCTTTCTTT	CASSSGQPTEAFF
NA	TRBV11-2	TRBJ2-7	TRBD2	TGTGCCAGCAGCTTAATGACTAGCGGGGCCTACGAGCAGTACTTC	CASSLMTSGAYEQYF
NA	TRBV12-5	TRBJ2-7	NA	TGTGCTAGTGCCGCCCTCCTGCGGGGGCACGAGCAGTACTTC	CASAALLRGHEQYF
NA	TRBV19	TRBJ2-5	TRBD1	TGTGCCAGTAGTACATCCGGGACAGGGACGGAGACCCAGTACTTC	CASSTSGTGTETQYF
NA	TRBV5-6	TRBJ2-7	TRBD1	TGTGCCAGCAGCTTTTTACCAGGGGGCGAATACGAGCAGTACTTC	CASSFLPGGEYEQYF
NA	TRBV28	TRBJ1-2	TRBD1	TGTGCCAGCAGCAAGGGGGCAGGGCAGGGATATGGCTACACCTTC	CASSKGAGQGYGYTF
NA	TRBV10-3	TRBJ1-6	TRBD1	TGTGCCATCCATTCCGGGACAGATAATTCACCCCTCCACTTT	CAIHSGTDNSPLHF
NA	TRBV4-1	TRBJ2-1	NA	TGCGCCAGCACCCCAGACGAGGGGGGGCCCCACAATGAGCAGTTCTTC	CASTPDEGGPHNEQFF
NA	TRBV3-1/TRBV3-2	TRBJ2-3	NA	TGTGCCAGCAGCCAAGATTGGAGGCAGGTGAGTACAGATACGCAGTATTTT	CASSQDWRQVSTDTQYF
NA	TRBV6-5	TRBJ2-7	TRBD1	TGTGCCAGCGAAAGGGGACAGGGGTCCTACGAGCAGTACTTC	CASERGQGSYEQYF
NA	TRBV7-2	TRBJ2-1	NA	TGTGCCAGCAGGTCGGGTTTCAATGAGCAGTTCTTC	CASRSGFNEQFF
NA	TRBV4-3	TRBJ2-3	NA	TGCGCCAGCAGCCAAGCGGCGGGAACTAGCACAGATACGCAGTATTTT	CASSQAAGTSTDTQYF
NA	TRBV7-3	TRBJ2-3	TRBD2	TGTGCCAGCAGCTTGACGGGGGGGCGCACAGATACGCAGTATTTT	CASSLTGGRTDTQYF
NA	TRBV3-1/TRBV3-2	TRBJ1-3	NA	TGTGCCAGCAGCGACAGTCGAACTGGAAACACCATATATTTT	CASSDSRTGNTIYF
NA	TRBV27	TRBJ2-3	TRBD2	TGTGCCAGCAGTTTAAAGGGGACTAGCGGGGGGGCTGAAGATACGCAGTATTTT	CASSLKGTSGGAEDTQYF
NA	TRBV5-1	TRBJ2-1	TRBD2	TGCGCCAGCAGTTCGAGCGGGGTGAACAATGAGCAGTTCTTC	CASSSSGVNNEQFF
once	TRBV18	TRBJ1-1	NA	TGTGCCAGCGCCAGGGTGAACACTGAAGCTTTCTTT	CASARVNTEAFF
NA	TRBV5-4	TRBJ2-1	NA	TGTGCCAGCAACAGCGGTGGCAGGGGCTCCTACAATGAGCAGTTCTTC	CASNSGGRGSYNEQFF
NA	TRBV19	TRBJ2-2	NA	TGTGCCAGTAGGGCGCGGGGGCAAAACACCGGGGAGCTGTTTTTT	CASRARGQNTGELFF
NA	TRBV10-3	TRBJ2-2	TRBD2	TGTGCCATCAGTGAGTCTATCAGCGGGGGGCGAAACACCGGGGAGCTGTTTTTT	CAISESISGGRNTGELFF
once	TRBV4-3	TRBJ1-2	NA	TGCGCCAGCAGCCAACAGGGCTATGGCTACACCTTC	CASSQQGYGYTF
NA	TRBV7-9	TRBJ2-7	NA	TGTGCCAGCAGCTTAGGCGCGGTCAGGGGCGTCGAGCAGTACTTC	CASSLGAVRGVEQYF
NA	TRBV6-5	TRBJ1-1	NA	TGTGCCAGCAGTTACAGGGGTCAGGAAGCTTTCTTT	CASSYRGQEAFF